Below are 23 T cell receptor beta chains sequenced from a single sample in a study of glioma-infiltrating T cells. Using RNA template, CDR3s of TCR alpha and beta were amplified with iRepertoire arm-PCR. TCRdb independently ran MiXCR on the multiplex PCR reads; one entry per CDR3 protein. The sample gives tens of thousands of distinct CDR3 sequences, around 37% of which show up once; 35% to 40% is in the top ten. What was sequenced was glioma tissue, nonneoplastic brain tissue, or PBMCs (not recorded which). The source of these receptors is a human donor with low-grade glioma or glioblastoma, undergoing nonglioma brain surgery, or in good health (not recorded which).

This clonotype was recorded many times. The CDR3 DNA reads as TGTGCCAGCAGCTTCGGGGGGGCCCAGCCCCAGCATTTT. It is translated as CASSFGGAQPQHF. The rearrangement joins TRBV12-3 or TRBV12-4 to TRBJ1-5; D may be TRBD1 (6 bases). V was shortened by 6 bases and J by 7 bases, with 13 bases between the two germline ends. The CDR3 runs 13 residues.

Ten or more counts support this clonotype. A much larger clonotype is one base distant, so this may be a read error. Given the absence of the conserved phenylalanine or tryptophan at the CDR3 end, a read error is likely. The chain combines TRBV7-2 with TRBJ2-1; TRBD2 might be the D (5 bases). Trimming removed 2 bases at V and 4 bases at J, with 9 bases between. The germline V gene has CDR1 SGHTA and CDR2 FQGNSA. The CDR3 sequence is 14 residues long. The DNA for the CDR3 is TGTGCCAGCAGCTTATACGGGAAGTACAATGAGCAGTTCCTC. Encoded protein: CASSLYGKYNEQFL.

Ten or more counts support this clonotype. This chain joins TRBV28 and TRBJ1-2; maybe TRBD1 (6 bases). The CDR3 covers 15 residues. The V end lost 8 bases, the J end lost 7 bases, and 23 bases lay between the germline ends. The germline CDR1 and CDR2 sequences are MDHEN and SYDVKM. In DNA form, the CDR3 reads TGTGCCAGCGAACTGGGACTTGGGGGGGGGCCTGGCTACACCTTC. It specifies CASELGLGGGPGYTF.

This clonotype was seen at least ten times. The chain combines TRBV10-3 with TRBJ2-5; a possible D gene is TRBD1 (6 bases). Deletions cut 5 bases from V and 2 bases from J, with 12 bases between. Per the germline V gene, CDR1 is ENHRY and CDR2 is SYGVKD. The CDR3 is made up of 14 amino acids. CDR3 region: CAISSGQIQETQYF. CDR3 bases: TGTGCCATCAGTTCTGGACAGATTCAAGAGACCCAGTACTTC.

A word on this clonotype: This is likely a read error, given that the CDR3 carries no conserved phenylalanine or tryptophan at its end. The gene calls are TRBV20-1 and TRBJ2-7; D uncertain. Per germline, CDR1 DFQATT and CDR2 SNEGSKA (reference sequence). The CDR3 sequence is 15 residues long. The CDR3 loop is CNARDLLGRTYEQYS. Written as DNA, the CDR3 is TGCAATGCTAGGGATCTACTCGGACGAACCTACGAGCAGTACTCC.

This clonotype was counted many times. The chain recombines TRBV7-2 with TRBJ2-7; unclear D gene. Trimming removed 4 bases at V and 5 bases at J, with 15 bases between. Germline V gene data show CDR1 as SGHTA and CDR2 as FQGNSA. The CDR3 length is 14 residues. In DNA, the CDR3 is TGTGCCAGCAGCTCCTTCGTAGGTCGGGACGAGCAGTACTTC. This gives the protein CASSSFVGRDEQYF.

This clonotype was seen ten or more times. The chain is built from TRBV6-5 and TRBJ1-3; TRBD1 is a possible D gene (5 bases). V was shortened by 2 bases and J by 0 bases, with 14 bases between the two germline ends. The germline V gene encodes CDR1 MNHEY and CDR2 SVGAGI. The CDR3 is 17 amino acids. CDR3 region: CASSYASTGVSGNTIYF. The CDR3 DNA follows: TGTGCCAGCAGTTACGCCTCCACAGGAGTCTCTGGAAACACCATATATTTT.

This clonotype was counted many times. The chain links TRBV2 to TRBJ1-2; D not resolved. The CDR3 totals 14 residues. Germline CDR1 SNHLY, CDR2 FYNNEI. Trimming removed 6 bases at V and 2 bases at J, with 13 bases between. The CDR3 spells CASSPLVRNYGYTF. CDR3 DNA sequence: TGTGCCAGCAGCCCTCTCGTCAGAAACTATGGCTACACCTTC. The variable domain in full, with the rest retrieved from reference TRBV2 and TRBJ1-2, is EPEVTQTPSHQVTQMGQEVILRCVPISNHLYFYWYRQILGQKVEFLVSFYNNEISEKSEIFDDQFSVERPDGSNFTLKIRSTKLEDSAMYFCASSPLVRNYGYTFGSGTRLTVV.

The chain has TRBV27 and TRBJ1-2, with D unresolved. Germline V gene lookup returns CDR1 MNHEY and CDR2 SMNVEV (reference sequence). This CDR3 is built from 13 residues. In DNA, the CDR3 is TGTGTTAGCAGTTTCGGGGAAGGCTATGGCTACACCTTC. This translates into CVSSFGEGYGYTF.

The rearrangement links TRBV28 to TRBJ1-5, with a tentative D call TRBD1 (6 bases). The CDR3 runs 16 residues. V gave up 6 bases and J gave up 12 bases, with 27 bases separating them. Germline CDR1 MDHEN, CDR2 SYDVKM. The CDR3 DNA sequence: TGTGCCAGCAGCTTGGAGGGACAAAAAACCAATCGGCTCCAGCATTTT. It encodes CASSLEGQKTNRLQHF.

Remarks on this clonotype: Being one base from a much bigger clone, this may be a read error. The genes are TRBV2 and TRBJ1-1; unclear D gene. The CDR3 is made up of 12 amino acids. The V gene's germline CDR1 is SNHLY and CDR2 FYNNEI. This chain's CDR3 is CASRRSNTEASF. In DNA form, the CDR3 reads TGTGCCAGCCGACGGTCGAACACTGAAGCTTCCTTT.

This clonotype came up many times. The chain employs TRBV6-1 and TRBJ2-5; 12 bases fit TRBD1. The CDR3 loop spans 16 amino acids. Germline V gene data show CDR1 as MNHNS and CDR2 as SASEGT. With V trimmed by 6 bases and J by 7 bases, 12 bases remained unmatched. CDR3 sequence reads: CASSTGTGGGMGTQYF. As DNA, the CDR3 is TGTGCCAGCAGCACCGGGACAGGGGGCGGCATGGGGACCCAGTACTTC.

This clonotype was detected a few times. The chain links TRBV5-4 to TRBJ2-6; D gene ambiguous. Germline values: CDR1 SGHNT, CDR2 YYREEE (reference sequence). The CDR3 is 15 residues long. V lost 4 bases to trimming and J lost 1 base, with 9 bases between them. DNA of the CDR3: TGTGCCAGCAGCACTATGAAATCTGGGGCCAACGTCCTGACTTTC. Residues: CASSTMKSGANVLTF.

Concerning this clonotype itself: A much more abundant neighbour one base away suggests this may be a read error. This rearrangement joins TRBV18 to TRBJ1-2; D not resolved. The CDR3 spans 17 residues. From germline, CDR1 is KGHSH and CDR2 LQKENI. Trimming took off 3 bases at V and 4 bases at J, with 21 bases between the two ends. The CDR3 sequence: CASSPTSGGVRPYGYTF. The CDR3 DNA reads TGTGCCAGCTCACCTACCTCGGGCGGGGTCCGTCCCTATGGCTACACCTTC.

This clonotype was seen repeatedly, ten times or more. The rearrangement uses TRBV20-1 and TRBJ2-1, with TRBD2 as a possible D gene (7 bases). The CDR3 consists of 14 residues. Trimming removed 5 bases at V and 0 bases at J, with 11 bases between. CDR1 is DFQATT, CDR2 SNEGSKA, per germline (reference sequence). CDR3 sequence: CSAPGGLSYNEQFF. In DNA, the CDR3 is TGCAGTGCTCCCGGGGGGCTCTCCTACAATGAGCAGTTCTTC.

This clonotype was detected many times. The chain employs TRBV2 and TRBJ2-7, with TRBD2 identical over 10 bases. V gave up 7 bases and J gave up 0 bases; unmatched junction bases: 9. This CDR3 is 16 amino acids long. Germline CDR1 is SNHLY and CDR2 is FYNNEI. DNA for the CDR3: TGTGCCAGCAAGGAAAGAACTAGCGGGGACTCCTACGAGCAGTACTTC. Translation: CASKERTSGDSYEQYF.

Turning to this clonotype: This may arise from a read error, as a much more abundant clone is one base away. V and J are TRBV29-1 and TRBJ1-3, with TRBD1 matching over 8 bases. The CDR3 extends over 13 amino acids. J lost 2 bases, V lost 5 bases, and 2 bases had no gene match. From germline, CDR1 is SQVTM and CDR2 ANQGSEA. The CDR3 nucleotides are TGCAGCGTTTTGGACAGGGCTGGAAACACCATATATTTT. Translating it yields CSVLDRAGNTIYF.

This clonotype was seen many times. V and J are TRBV7-9 and TRBJ2-5, with a tentative D call TRBD2 (6 bases). Germline V gene sequence: CDR1 SEHNR, CDR2 FQNEAQ (reference sequence). The CDR3 runs to 15 residues. Trimming pared 1 base from V and 6 bases from J, leaving 15 bases between. The CDR3 DNA sequence: TGTGCCAGCAGCTTAGAAGCGCGGGACCGCAAGACCCAGTACTTC. Encoded protein: CASSLEARDRKTQYF. The whole variable domain, remainder taken from reference TRBV7-9 and TRBJ2-5, is DTGVSQNPRHKITKRGQNVTFRCDPISEHNRLYWYRQTLGQGPEFLTYFQNEAQLEKSRLLSDRFSAERPKGSFSTLEIQRTEQGDSAMYLCASSLEARDRKTQYFGPGTRLLVL.

At least ten counts were recorded for this clonotype. The chain joins TRBV28 to TRBJ1-2, with TRBD1 matching over 7 bases. In germline, CDR1 is MDHEN, CDR2 SYDVKM. There are 13 residues in the CDR3. Trimming took 7 bases from V and 6 from J; bases not matched to a gene: 8. The CDR3 is CASKRRQGNGYTF. CDR3 nucleotides: TGTGCCAGCAAGAGAAGACAGGGAAATGGCTACACCTTC.

Details on this clonotype: Given the absence of the conserved phenylalanine or tryptophan at the CDR3 end, a read error is likely. The limits of the CDR3 on the DNA are not certain, so only TCRdb's listed CDR3 is given. The chain couples TRBV19 to TRBJ2-1. Germline values: CDR1 LNHDA, CDR2 SQIVND (reference sequence). From its first to its last residue, the CDR3 has 15 amino acids. The CDR3 region is CASSRSLAGYNEQSS.

This clonotype was seen repeatedly, ten times or more. The chain links TRBV4-2 to TRBJ2-5; TRBD1 or TRBD2 may be the D gene (6 bases each). V shed 4 bases and J shed 2 bases, with 35 bases lying between them. Germline CDR1 LGHNA, CDR2 YNFKEQ. The length of the CDR3 is 22 residues. CDR3 DNA sequence: TGTGCCAGCAGCCCCTACCCGGCTGCTTTCGGGGGATCGAGGGGGGAACAAGAGACCCAGTACTTC. This gives the protein CASSPYPAAFGGSRGEQETQYF.

With regard to this clonotype: A clone one base away is much larger, so this may be a read error. This sequence joins TRBV5-1 and TRBJ2-7; 7 bases fit TRBD1. From germline, CDR1 is SGHRS and CDR2 YFSETQ. The CDR3 length is 12 residues. The chain's CDR3 is CASSGQDDELYF. The CDR3 DNA reads as TGCGCCAGCAGCGGACAGGACGACGAGCTGTACTTC.

This clonotype was seen at least ten times. CDR3 loop: CASSLSTSGRYLDEQFF. DNA of the CDR3: TGTGCCAGCAGCTTATCAACTAGCGGGAGGTATTTGGATGAGCAGTTCTTC. This chain uses TRBV11-1 with TRBJ2-1; TRBD2 aligns across 12 bases. This CDR3 has 17 amino acids. Germline loops: CDR1 SGHAT, CDR2 FQDESV (reference sequence). The junction had 10 bases not matched to a gene; V was cut back by 2 bases and J by 8 bases.